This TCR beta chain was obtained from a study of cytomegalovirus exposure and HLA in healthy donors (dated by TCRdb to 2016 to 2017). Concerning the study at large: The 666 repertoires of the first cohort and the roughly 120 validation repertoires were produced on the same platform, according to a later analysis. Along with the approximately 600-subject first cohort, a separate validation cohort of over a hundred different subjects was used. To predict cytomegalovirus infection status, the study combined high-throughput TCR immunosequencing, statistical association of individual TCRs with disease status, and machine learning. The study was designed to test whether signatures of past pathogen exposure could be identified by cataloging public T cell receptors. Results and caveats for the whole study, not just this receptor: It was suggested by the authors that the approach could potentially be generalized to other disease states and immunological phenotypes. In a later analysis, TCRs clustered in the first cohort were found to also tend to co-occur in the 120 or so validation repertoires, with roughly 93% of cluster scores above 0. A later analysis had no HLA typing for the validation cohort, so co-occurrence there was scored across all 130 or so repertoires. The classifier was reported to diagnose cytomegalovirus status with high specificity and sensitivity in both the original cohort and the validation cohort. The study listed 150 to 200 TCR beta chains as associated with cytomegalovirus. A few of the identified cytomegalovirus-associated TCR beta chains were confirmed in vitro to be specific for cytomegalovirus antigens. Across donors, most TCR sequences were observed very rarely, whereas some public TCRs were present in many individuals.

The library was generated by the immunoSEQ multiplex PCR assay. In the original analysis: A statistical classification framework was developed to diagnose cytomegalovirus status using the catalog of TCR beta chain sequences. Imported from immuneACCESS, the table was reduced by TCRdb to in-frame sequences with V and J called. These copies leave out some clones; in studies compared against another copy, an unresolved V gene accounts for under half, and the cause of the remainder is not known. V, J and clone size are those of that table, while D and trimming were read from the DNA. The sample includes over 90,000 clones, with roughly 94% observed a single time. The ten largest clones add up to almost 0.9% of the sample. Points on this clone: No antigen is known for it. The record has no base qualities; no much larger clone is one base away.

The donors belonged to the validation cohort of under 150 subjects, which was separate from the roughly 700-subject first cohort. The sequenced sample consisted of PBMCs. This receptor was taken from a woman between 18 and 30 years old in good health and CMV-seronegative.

The CDR3 region: CASSYLPRGGNTIYF. The DNA reads as follows: TGTGCCAGCAGTTACCTCCCCAGGGGTGGAAACACCATATATTTT. The chain links TRBV6-5 with TRBJ1-3, with TRBD1 as a weak D call on 6 bases. The germline ends are 11 bases apart after V is trimmed by 2 bases and J by 3 bases. Inclusive of the bounding cysteine and phenylalanine, the CDR3 is 15 residues long. Just CDR3 DNA is preserved here, 45 bases in frame from base 1. The germline V gene specifies MNHEY as CDR1 and SVGAGI as CDR2.